This T cell receptor beta chain was profiled in a study of technical replicates of blood from a handful of donors. Profiled with immunoSEQ multiplex PCR; TCRdb holds only in-frame clones, not every one. The sample has roughly 60,000 clones, around nine tenths seen once; the top ten hold roughly 5%. V dropped 0 bases and J dropped 6; count of bases not matched to a gene: 1. CDR3 size: 14 residues. Looked up from germline, CDR1 is MNHNY and CDR2 is SVGAGI (reference sequence). Specimen: PBMCs. This sequence was found in a human donor in good health. Some clones in this sample may be carry-over from other donors' samples. This chain connects TRBV6-6 to TRBJ2-7; 11 positions agree with TRBD1. The CDR3: CASSYSGTGGEQYF. CDR3 DNA sequence: TGTGCCAGCAGTTACTCGGGGACAGGGGGCGAGCAGTACTTC.